This T cell receptor beta chain emerged from a study of response to subunit inactivated influenza vaccine. Study-wide points: Authors suggested each seasonal influenza vaccination recruits few new T cells.

Germline lookup yields CDR1 SGHVS and CDR2 FQNEAQ. The CDR3 contains 15 residues. TCRdb ran MiXCR on the RT-PCR reads and lists one entry per CDR3 protein. In the table there are about 700,000 distinct CDR3 sequences, approximately 13% of which are singletons. As regards this clonotype: What it binds is unknown. One end of the junction is discordant with germline, which a read error may explain.

This material consisted of PBMCs from blood, taken 14 to 15 days before vaccination. This sequence originates from a man aged 50-59 years who received an inactivated influenza vaccine. The rearrangement joins TRBV7-8 to TRBJ2-7, with D possibly TRBD2 on 5 matching bases. The CDR3 DNA sequence: TGTGCCAGCAGCTTAGAACCTTTGAGGGCCTACGAGCGGTACTTC. This gives the protein CASSLEPLRAYERYF.